The 31 T cell receptor beta chains listed next were all sequenced from one sample in a study of blood T cells in healthy people across ages. Using a J-beta primer mix together with a sample-barcoded 5' primer, a second PCR was run for about 6 to 12 cycles. MiXCR, applied by TCRdb to the 5' RACE reads, yields one record per CDR3 protein. In the table there are 1.8 million or so distinct CDR3 sequences, about two fifths of which are singletons. The sample was blood. These receptors were collected from a human donor in good health.

The genes are TRBV29-1 and TRBJ1-1, with D tentatively TRBD1 (5 bases). V lost 4 bases to trimming and J lost 7 bases, with 10 bases between them. The CDR3 loop spans 11 amino acids. Germline lookup yields CDR1 SQVTM and CDR2 ANQGSEA. The CDR3 reads CSVGRGVEAFF. CDR3 in DNA: TGCAGCGTTGGACGGGGGGTTGAAGCTTTCTTT.

The J gene is TRBJ1-4, the V gene TRBV30, with D unresolved. The CDR3 has 12 amino acids. Germline V gene sequence: CDR1 GTSNPN, CDR2 SVGIG (reference sequence). Trimming removed 2 bases at V and 8 bases at J, with 9 bases between. CDR3: CAWSRVREKLFF. Here the CDR3 DNA reads TGTGCCTGGAGTAGGGTACGCGAAAAACTGTTTTTT. Supplemented by reference TRBV30 and TRBJ1-4, the full variable domain reads SQTIHQWPATLVQPVGSPLSLECTVEGTSNPNLYWYRQAAGRGLQLLFYSVGIGQISSEVPQNLSASRPQDRQFILSSKKLLLSDSGFYLCAWSRVREKLFFGSGTQLSVL.

This clonotype was recorded a few times. Here the CDR3 DNA reads TGTGCCAGCAGCTTTCCCGGGACCCATCCCCCAGAGACCCAGTACTTC. Its translation: CASSFPGTHPPETQYF. The chain recombines TRBV7-9 with TRBJ2-5; either TRBD1 or TRBD2 may fit D (5 bases each). Trimming pared 3 bases from V and 4 bases from J, leaving 18 bases between. The CDR3 is 16 residues long. The V gene's germline CDR1 is SEHNR and CDR2 FQNEAQ (reference sequence).

The gene calls are TRBV3-1 and TRBJ1-2; D unclear. This CDR3 is built from 13 residues. V was cut by 1 base and J by 8 bases, with 11 bases left in between. Per the germline V gene, CDR1 is LGHDT and CDR2 is YNNKEL (reference sequence). CDR3 nucleotide sequence: TGTGCCAGCAGCCAAGTTAAGGGCTTGGGCTACACCTTC. Translating gives CASSQVKGLGYTF.

Worth noting for this clonotype: At one end the junction does not follow the germline gene, possibly because of a read error. V is TRBV28 and J is TRBJ2-5, with D perhaps matching TRBD1 (5 bases). The J call is in doubt because the DNA end fits TRBJ2-7 better. Germline V gene data show CDR1 as MDHEN and CDR2 as SYDVKM. The CDR3 sequence is 14 residues long. The CDR3 DNA reads TGTGCCAGCAGTTTGCGAACAGGTTCCTGCGAGCAGTACTTC. This sequence encodes CASSLRTGSCEQYF.

The CDR3 here is CATGGVTLEAFF. CDR3 in DNA: TGTGCCACCGGGGGGGTGACCCTTGAAGCTTTCTTT. The chain uses TRBV6-5 and TRBJ1-1, with a weak D call TRBD1 (5 bases). This CDR3 spans 12 amino acids. The V gene lost 10 bases and the J gene lost 7 bases, with 16 bases spanning the gap. Germline CDR1 is MNHEY and CDR2 is SVGAGI.

The J gene is TRBJ1-2, the V gene TRBV14, with D tentatively TRBD1 (5 bases). CDR3 size: 14 residues. V was trimmed by 4 bases and J by 6 bases, leaving 15 bases between them. Germline V gene data show CDR1 as SGHDN and CDR2 as FVKESK. CDR3 nucleotides: TGTGCCAGCAGCCCCGGGACTTCTACGGATGGCTACACCTTC. Its translation: CASSPGTSTDGYTF. Variable domain in full (rest from reference TRBV14 and TRBJ1-2): EAGVTQFPSHSVIEKGQTVTLRCDPISGHDNLYWYRRVMGKEIKFLLHFVKESKQDESGMPNNRFLAERTGGTYSTLKVQPAELEDSGVYFCASSPGTSTDGYTFGSGTRLTVV.

The chain couples TRBV5-1 to TRBJ2-3, with TRBD1 matching 7 bases. The germline V gene encodes CDR1 SGHRS and CDR2 YFSETQ. The CDR3 spans 15 residues. The ends lost 7 bases at V and 0 bases at J; junction bases unmatched: 8. CDR3 DNA: TGCGCCAGCTCCATTCAGGGGGTTAGCACAGATACGCAGTATTTT. This sequence encodes CASSIQGVSTDTQYF.

The chain uses TRBV6-6 and TRBJ1-2; the D gene is possibly TRBD1 (6 bases). CDR3 size: 16 residues. Trimming pared 0 bases from V and 10 bases from J, leaving 21 bases between. Germline CDR1 reads MNHNY; CDR2 reads SVGAGI (reference sequence). The CDR3 nucleotides read TGTGCCAGCAGTTACTCCCCCCGAGACAGGTCCTTCATCTACACCTTC. This gives the protein CASSYSPRDRSFIYTF.

The sample holds a few counts of this clonotype. The J gene is TRBJ1-1, the V gene TRBV20-1; weak D call: TRBD1 (6 bases). The CDR3 runs 11 residues. The V gene's germline CDR1 is DFQATT and CDR2 SNEGSKA (reference sequence). V was trimmed by 4 bases and J by 6 bases, leaving 9 bases between them. CDR3 in amino acids: CSAMGQAEAFF. CDR3 coding DNA: TGCAGTGCTATGGGACAAGCTGAAGCTTTCTTT.

This clonotype was seen a handful of times. The junction shows a germline mismatch at one end, possibly a read error. This rearrangement joins TRBV24-1 to TRBJ2-1; TRBD1 matches 9 bases. Per germline, CDR1 KGHDR and CDR2 SFDVKD. The CDR3 sequence is 15 residues long. The CDR3 protein is CPTSEGNRGLNEQFF. The CDR3 coding sequence is TGTCCCACCAGTGAAGGGAACAGGGGGCTGAATGAGCAGTTCTTC.

The genes are TRBV7-9 and TRBJ1-6; 7 nucleotides agree with TRBD1. Germline trimming cut 3 bases from V and 8 bases from J; bases unmatched to any gene: 4. This CDR3 is 14 amino acids long. The germline gives CDR1 SEHNR, CDR2 FQNEAQ (reference sequence). The CDR3 nucleotides are TGTGCCAGCAGCTTCCAGGGGGGGGATTCACCCCTCCACTTT. Its protein product is CASSFQGGDSPLHF.

The chain is built from TRBV9 and TRBJ2-4, with a tentative D call TRBD1 (6 bases). V was shortened by 3 bases and J by 9 bases, with 13 bases between the two germline ends. Germline loops: CDR1 SGDLS, CDR2 YYNGEE. The CDR3 is made up of 13 amino acids. Here the CDR3 reads CASSAQGLSIQYF. The DNA for the CDR3 is TGTGCCAGCAGCGCACAGGGTTTGAGCATTCAGTACTTC.

This sequence joins TRBV7-2 and TRBJ2-5, with D possibly being TRBD1 (6 bases). V shed 1 base and J shed 4 bases, with 13 bases lying between them. The CDR3 totals 15 residues. From germline, CDR1 is SGHTA and CDR2 FQGNSA. The CDR3 loop is CASSLDWGRLETQYF. The CDR3 DNA is TGTGCCAGCAGCTTAGATTGGGGGCGACTAGAGACCCAGTACTTC.

The chain joins TRBV11-1 to TRBJ1-1, with a possible D match to TRBD1 (6 bases). Germline V gene sequence: CDR1 SGHAT, CDR2 FQDESV (reference sequence). The CDR3 has 13 residues. V lost 5 bases and J 7 bases, leaving 14 bases between the germline ends. CDR3 residues: CASSPWQGLEAFF. The CDR3 DNA follows: TGTGCCAGCAGCCCCTGGCAGGGGCTTGAAGCTTTCTTT.

The chain carries TRBV7-9 and TRBJ2-7, with 7 bases that match TRBD2. Germline V gene sequence: CDR1 SEHNR, CDR2 FQNEAQ (reference sequence). The CDR3 is made up of 14 amino acids. The V and J ends lost 6 bases and 7 bases, in that order; junction bases with no gene match: 12. Here the CDR3 reads CASSHEMGTNEQYF. The DNA for the CDR3 is TGTGCCAGCAGTCACGAAATGGGGACTAATGAGCAGTACTTC.

This clonotype was detected many times. The chain combines TRBV9 with TRBJ1-1; D is unresolved. Germline V gene sequence: CDR1 SGDLS, CDR2 YYNGEE. The length of the CDR3 is 13 residues. V lost 4 bases and J 6 bases, leaving 13 bases between the germline ends. CDR3: CASSPSYMAEAFF. CDR3 nucleotide sequence: TGTGCCAGCAGCCCCTCGTACATGGCTGAAGCTTTCTTT.

The CDR3 DNA follows: TGTGCCAGCAGCCTTCCCGGGAGCTCCTACAATGAGCAGTTCTTC. It translates to CASSLPGSSYNEQFF. The V call is TRBV28, the J call TRBJ2-1; D is possibly TRBD2 (6 bases). Germline lookup yields CDR1 MDHEN and CDR2 SYDVKM. The CDR3 spans 15 residues. The ends were cut back, 6 bases at V and 0 bases at J, with 12 bases in the middle.

This clonotype was seen a few times. This rearrangement joins TRBV5-1 to TRBJ2-1; D might be TRBD2 (7 bases). Trimming took off 4 bases at V and 9 bases at J, with 14 bases between the two ends. Germline CDR1 SGHRS, CDR2 YFSETQ. This CDR3 comprises 13 residues. The CDR3 loop reads CASSPGRGSEQFF. For the CDR3, the DNA is TGCGCCAGCAGCCCAGGGAGGGGGAGTGAGCAGTTCTTC.

This sequence joins TRBV9 and TRBJ2-3, with D unresolved. Germline loops: CDR1 SGDLS, CDR2 YYNGEE. This CDR3 has 16 amino acids. V gave up 0 bases and J gave up 6 bases, with 17 bases separating them. In DNA, the CDR3 is TGTGCCAGCAGCGTAGGACCGCAGGCCTTCTCGGATACGCAGTATTTT. Protein sequence: CASSVGPQAFSDTQYF.

The V gene is TRBV20-1, the J gene TRBJ2-7, with TRBD2 identical over 12 bases. The end of the DNA is better explained by TRBJ2-5, so the J call may be wrong. The CDR3 consists of 15 residues. CDR1 and CDR2 (germline): DFQATT, SNEGSKA (reference sequence). CDR3 sequence (DNA): TGCAGTGCTAGATCGGCGACTAGCGGGGGAGAGACCCAGTACTTC. Translated, it gives CSARSATSGGETQYF.

This clonotype was observed a handful of times. CDR3 coding DNA: TGTGCCAGCCGTCGCCCAGGTCGGGTCTCCTACAATGAGCAGTTCTTC. Translating it yields CASRRPGRVSYNEQFF. V gene TRBV6-5 combines with J gene TRBJ2-1; no definite D call. Trimming stripped 8 bases from V and 0 bases from J, with 17 bases between. The CDR3 has 16 residues. Germline CDR1 reads MNHEY; CDR2 reads SVGAGI.

J is TRBJ1-6 and V is TRBV7-2; D uncertain. V was cut by 5 bases and J by 9 bases, with 17 bases left in between. Germline lookup yields CDR1 SGHTA and CDR2 FQGNSA. The length of the CDR3 is 15 residues. The CDR3 region is CASSPDPRVGSPLHF. CDR3 nucleotide sequence: TGTGCCAGCAGCCCGGACCCCAGAGTTGGTTCACCCCTCCACTTT.

This clonotype has more than one count but fewer than ten. This rearrangement joins TRBV12-3 or TRBV12-4 to TRBJ2-1, with D unresolved. The CDR3 loop spans 15 amino acids. The V end lost 3 bases, the J end lost 4 bases, and 13 bases lay between the germline ends. The CDR3 spells CASSLESLGYNEQFF. The CDR3 DNA reads as TGTGCCAGCAGTTTGGAGAGTTTAGGGTACAATGAGCAGTTCTTC.

This clonotype was found a few times. This chain connects TRBV5-1 to TRBJ1-2, with D possibly TRBD1 on 6 matching bases. Per the germline V gene, CDR1 is SGHRS and CDR2 is YFSETQ. The CDR3 is 16 residues long. Trimming pared 0 bases from V and 7 bases from J, leaving 19 bases between. Written as DNA, the CDR3 is TGCGCCAGCAGCTTGGAGAACAGGGAAAGCTCAGGTGGCTACACCTTC. Translated, it gives CASSLENRESSGGYTF.

The V and J genes are TRBV7-3 and TRBJ2-1, with D tentatively TRBD1 (5 bases). Germline V gene lookup returns CDR1 SGHTA and CDR2 FQGTGA. The CDR3 consists of 14 residues. V lost 8 bases and J lost 8, with 19 bases in between. This chain's CDR3 is CASAPGALNDEQFF. CDR3 nucleotides: TGTGCCAGCGCCCCTGGGGCGTTAAACGATGAGCAGTTCTTC.

This clonotype was counted between two and nine times. This chain joins TRBV12-3 or TRBV12-4 and TRBJ2-1; a weak D match, TRBD1 (6 bases). V was cut by 2 bases and J by 3 bases, with 8 bases left in between. CDR3 length: 14 residues. The CDR3 is CASSLSQGYNEQFF. CDR3 coding DNA: TGTGCCAGCAGTTTATCACAGGGCTACAATGAGCAGTTCTTC.

This clonotype showed up just a few times. The rearrangement links TRBV27 to TRBJ2-6; 12 bases map to TRBD1. Trimming cost V 4 bases and J 1 base; bases outside gene matches: 11. The CDR3 is made up of 20 amino acids. Germline V gene data show CDR1 as MNHEY and CDR2 as SMNVEV (reference sequence). CDR3 nucleotides: TGTGCCAGCAGTTCTACCCTCATGGGACAGGGGGCGTCTGGGGCCAACGTCCTGACTTTC. Translating it yields CASSSTLMGQGASGANVLTF.

The CDR3 sequence: CASSYTPGQGATEAFF. The CDR3 DNA sequence: TGTGCCAGCAGCTACACGCCGGGACAGGGGGCTACTGAAGCTTTCTTT. V is TRBV11-2 and J is TRBJ1-1; the match to TRBD1 covers 12 bases. The CDR3 has 16 amino acids. After removal of 4 bases from V and 5 bases from J, the junction contained 8 bases not matched to a gene. Germline CDR1 and CDR2: SGHAT and FQNNGV.

This clonotype was seen only a few times. The V call is TRBV6-1, the J call TRBJ1-5; 8 positions agree with TRBD1. The CDR3 spans 15 residues. Germline trimming cut 7 bases from V and 1 base from J; bases unmatched to any gene: 6. Germline CDR1 is MNHNS and CDR2 is SASEGT. Here the CDR3 DNA reads TGTGCCAGCATTCTGCAGGGGGCGAGCAATCAGCCCCAGCATTTT. Its translation is CASILQGASNQPQHF.

The rearrangement links TRBV27 to TRBJ1-2; D remains ambiguous. In germline, CDR1 is MNHEY, CDR2 SMNVEV (reference sequence). Trimming removed 2 bases at V and 4 bases at J, with 8 bases between. This CDR3 has 13 residues. Here the CDR3 reads CASSLNALYGYTF. The CDR3 nucleotides are TGTGCCAGCAGTTTAAATGCACTCTATGGCTACACCTTC.